The clone carrying this TCR beta chain appeared a few times. The record originates from a study of blood T cells in healthy people across ages. The authors ran a second PCR of 7 to 11 cycles using a sample-barcoded 5' primer and a J-beta primer mix. TCRdb reprocessed the 5' RACE reads via MiXCR and lists one record per CDR3 protein. The data contain 750,000 to 950,000 distinct CDR3 sequences, around 29% of them singletons. These data also formed part of another study, on T cells of mothers and their children. That study reports: Mother-child pairs who were related displayed a slightly higher overlap than unrelated pairs, a difference that was non-significant.

Material: blood. The clonotype was recovered from a middle-aged woman in good health.

The CDR3 DNA reads TGTGCCAGCAGCGCAAATGGAGGGGGCCCCACTCCCTCCAATGAGCAGTTCTTC. Protein: CASSANGGGPTPSNEQFF. J is TRBJ2-1 and V is TRBV7-9; perhaps TRBD1 as D (7 bases). This CDR3 spans 18 amino acids. Germline lookup yields CDR1 SEHNR and CDR2 FQNEAQ (reference sequence). V lost 5 bases, J lost 6 bases, and 26 bases lay in between.